This paragraph covers one TCR beta chain sequence. The sample is drawn from a study of T cell repertoires in ileal Crohn's disease. Study at large: Postoperative therapy was given to about half: about 11 thiopurines, about 19 anti-TNF agents.

V dropped 4 bases and J dropped 4; count of bases not matched to a gene: 13. The CDR3 is 16 amino acids. CDR1 is SGHDT and CDR2 is YYEEEE in the germline V gene. Lamina propria lymphocytes from surgical specimens were isolated on a density gradient before sorting. Clones were read by immunoSEQ multiplex PCR, and TCRdb kept only the in-frame ones, dropping some. Here the sample spans approximately 5,700 clones, approximately 88% being singletons. The TCR comes from an adult with Crohn's disease. Some clones in this sample may be carry-over from other donors' samples. Source material: CD4+ T cells from ileum. The chain employs TRBV5-6 and TRBJ1-1; 7 bases are a match to TRBD1. The CDR3 nucleotides read TGTGCCAGCAGCCCCCAGGGCATCAGGGGGGTCACTGAAGCTTTCTTT. Translated: CASSPQGIRGVTEAFF.